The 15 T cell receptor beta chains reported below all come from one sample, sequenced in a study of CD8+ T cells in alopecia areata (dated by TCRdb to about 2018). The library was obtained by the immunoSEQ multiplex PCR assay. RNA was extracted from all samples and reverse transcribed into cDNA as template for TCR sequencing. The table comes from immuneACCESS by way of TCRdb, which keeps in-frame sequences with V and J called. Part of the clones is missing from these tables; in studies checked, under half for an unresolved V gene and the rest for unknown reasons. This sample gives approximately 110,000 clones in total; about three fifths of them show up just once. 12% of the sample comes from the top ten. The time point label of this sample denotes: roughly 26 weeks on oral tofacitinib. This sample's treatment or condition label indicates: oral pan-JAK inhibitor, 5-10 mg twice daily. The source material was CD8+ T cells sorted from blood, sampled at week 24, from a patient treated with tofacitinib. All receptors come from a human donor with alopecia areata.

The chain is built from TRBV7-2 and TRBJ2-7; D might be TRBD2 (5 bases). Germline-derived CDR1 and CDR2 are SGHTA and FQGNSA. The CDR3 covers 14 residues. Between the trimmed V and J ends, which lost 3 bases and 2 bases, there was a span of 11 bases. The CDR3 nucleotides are TGTGCCAGCAGCTTTCTGACTACCGCCTACGAGCAGTACTTC. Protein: CASSFLTTAYEQYF.

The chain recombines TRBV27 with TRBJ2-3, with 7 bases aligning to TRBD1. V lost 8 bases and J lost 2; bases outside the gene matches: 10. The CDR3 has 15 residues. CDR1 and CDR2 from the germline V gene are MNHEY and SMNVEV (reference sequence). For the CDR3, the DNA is TGTGCCAGCCTCCTCCGGGACAGCTTCACAGATACGCAGTATTTT. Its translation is CASLLRDSFTDTQYF.

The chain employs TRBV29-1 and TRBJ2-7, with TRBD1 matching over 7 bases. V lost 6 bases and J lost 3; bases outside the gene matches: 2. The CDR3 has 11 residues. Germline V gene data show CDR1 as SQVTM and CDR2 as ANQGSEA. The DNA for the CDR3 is TGCAGCGTCCAGGGGGACTACGAGCAGTACTTC. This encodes CSVQGDYEQYF.

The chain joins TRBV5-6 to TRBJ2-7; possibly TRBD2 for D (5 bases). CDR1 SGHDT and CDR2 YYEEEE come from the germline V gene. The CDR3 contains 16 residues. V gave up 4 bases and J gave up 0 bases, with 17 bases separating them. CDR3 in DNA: TGTGCCAGCAGCCAAAAGTGGACTCTGAGCTCCTACGAGCAGTACTTC. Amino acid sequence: CASSQKWTLSSYEQYF.

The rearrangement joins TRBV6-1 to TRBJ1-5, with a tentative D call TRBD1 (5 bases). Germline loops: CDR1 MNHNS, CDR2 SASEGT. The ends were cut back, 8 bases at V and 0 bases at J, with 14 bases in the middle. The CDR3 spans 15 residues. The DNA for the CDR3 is TGTGCCAGCGTCCAGGGAACTTATAGCAATCAGCCCCAGCATTTT. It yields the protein CASVQGTYSNQPQHF.

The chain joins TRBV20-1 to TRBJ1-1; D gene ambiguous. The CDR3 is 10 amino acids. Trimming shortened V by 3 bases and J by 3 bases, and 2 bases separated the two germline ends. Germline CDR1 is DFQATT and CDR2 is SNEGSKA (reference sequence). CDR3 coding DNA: TGCAGTGCTAGGCACACTGAAGCTTTCTTT. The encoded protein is CSARHTEAFF.

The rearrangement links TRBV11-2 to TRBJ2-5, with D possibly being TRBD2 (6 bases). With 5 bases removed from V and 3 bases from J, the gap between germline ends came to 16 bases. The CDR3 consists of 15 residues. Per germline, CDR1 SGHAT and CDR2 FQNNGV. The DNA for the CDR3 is TGTGCCAGCAGCCAAGATAGAGGAGGGGAAGAGACCCAGTACTTC. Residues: CASSQDRGGEETQYF.

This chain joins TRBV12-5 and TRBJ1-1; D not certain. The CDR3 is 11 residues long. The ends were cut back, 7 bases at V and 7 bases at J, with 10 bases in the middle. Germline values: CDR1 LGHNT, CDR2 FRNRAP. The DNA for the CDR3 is TGTGCTAGTGCCCCGGGAGTTGAAGCTTTCTTT. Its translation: CASAPGVEAFF.

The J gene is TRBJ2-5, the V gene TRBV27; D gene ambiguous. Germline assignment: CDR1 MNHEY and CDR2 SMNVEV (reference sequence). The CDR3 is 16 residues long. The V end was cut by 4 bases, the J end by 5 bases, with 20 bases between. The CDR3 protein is CASSSPTGYGLETQYF. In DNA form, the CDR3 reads TGTGCCAGCAGTTCGCCGACTGGATATGGGTTGGAGACCCAGTACTTC.

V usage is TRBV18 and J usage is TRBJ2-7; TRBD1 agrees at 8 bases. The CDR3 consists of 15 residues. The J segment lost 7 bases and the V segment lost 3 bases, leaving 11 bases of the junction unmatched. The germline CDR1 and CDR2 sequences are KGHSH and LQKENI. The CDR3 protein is CASSPAAGGQGEQYF. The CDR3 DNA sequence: TGTGCCAGCTCACCGGCGGCAGGGGGCCAAGGGGAGCAGTACTTC.

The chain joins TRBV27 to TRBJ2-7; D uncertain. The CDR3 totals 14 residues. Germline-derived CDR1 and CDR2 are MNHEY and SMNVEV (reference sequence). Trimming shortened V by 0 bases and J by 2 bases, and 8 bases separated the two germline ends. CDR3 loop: CASSLSPLTYEQYF. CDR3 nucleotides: TGTGCCAGCAGTTTATCGCCTCTAACCTACGAGCAGTACTTC.

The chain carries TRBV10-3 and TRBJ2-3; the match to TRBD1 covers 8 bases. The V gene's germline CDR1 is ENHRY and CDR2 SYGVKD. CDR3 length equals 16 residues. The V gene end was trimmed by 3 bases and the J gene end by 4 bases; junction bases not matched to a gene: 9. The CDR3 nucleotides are TGTGCCATCAGTGATGCCGGACAGGGAGGCCCAGATACGCAGTATTTT. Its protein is CAISDAGQGGPDTQYF.

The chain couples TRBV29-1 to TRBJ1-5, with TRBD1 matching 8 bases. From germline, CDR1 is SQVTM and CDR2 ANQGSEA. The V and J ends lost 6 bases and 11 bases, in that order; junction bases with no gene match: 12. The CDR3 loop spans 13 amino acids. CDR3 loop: CSVLQGARETQHF. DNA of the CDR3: TGCAGCGTCCTCCAGGGGGCCCGAGAGACCCAGCATTTT.

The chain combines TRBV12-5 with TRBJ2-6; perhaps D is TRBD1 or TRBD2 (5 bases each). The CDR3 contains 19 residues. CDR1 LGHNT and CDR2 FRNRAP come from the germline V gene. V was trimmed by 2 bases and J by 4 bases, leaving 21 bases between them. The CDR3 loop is CASGLPLGESVVGANVLTF. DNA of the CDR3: TGTGCTAGTGGTTTGCCCCTGGGGGAATCAGTCGTGGGGGCCAACGTCCTGACTTTC.

This CDR3 is CASSRLGRETDTQYF. The CDR3 nucleotides are TGTGCCAGCAGTCGGCTGGGGAGGGAAACAGATACGCAGTATTTT. The chain uses TRBV9 and TRBJ2-3; TRBD2 agrees at 7 bases. V shed 5 bases and J 3 bases; nucleotides not matched to a gene: 9. Per germline, CDR1 SGDLS and CDR2 YYNGEE. The CDR3 totals 15 residues.